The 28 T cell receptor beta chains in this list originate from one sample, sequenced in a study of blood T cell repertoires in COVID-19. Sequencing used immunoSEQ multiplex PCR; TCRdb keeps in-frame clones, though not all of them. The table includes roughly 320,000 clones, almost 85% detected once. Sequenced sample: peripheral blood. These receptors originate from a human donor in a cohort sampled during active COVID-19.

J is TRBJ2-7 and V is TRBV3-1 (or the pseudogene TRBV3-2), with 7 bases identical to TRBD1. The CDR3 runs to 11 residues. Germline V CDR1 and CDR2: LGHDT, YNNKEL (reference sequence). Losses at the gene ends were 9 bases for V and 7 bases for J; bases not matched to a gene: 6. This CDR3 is CASQRGREQYF. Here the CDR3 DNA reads TGTGCCAGTCAGAGGGGGCGAGAGCAGTACTTC.

CDR3 in amino acids: CASRSRMNTEAFF. CDR3 coding DNA: TGTGCCAGCAGATCTAGGATGAACACTGAAGCTTTCTTT. The chain uses TRBV12-3 or TRBV12-4 and TRBJ1-1; D is uncertain. This CDR3 is built from 13 residues. Trimming took 6 bases from V and 0 from J, leaving 8 bases between them.

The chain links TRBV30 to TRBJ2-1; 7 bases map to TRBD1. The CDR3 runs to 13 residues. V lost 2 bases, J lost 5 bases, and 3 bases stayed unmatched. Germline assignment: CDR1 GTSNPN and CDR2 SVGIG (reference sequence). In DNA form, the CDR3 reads TGTGCCTGGAGTCGCGGACAGGACAATGAGCAGTTCTTC. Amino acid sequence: CAWSRGQDNEQFF.

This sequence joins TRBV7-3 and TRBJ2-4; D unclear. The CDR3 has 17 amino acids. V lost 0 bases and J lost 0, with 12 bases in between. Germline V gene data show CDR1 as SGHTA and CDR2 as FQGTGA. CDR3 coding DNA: TGTGCCAGCAGCTTAACAGGTTTGCAGGTAGCCAAAAACATTCAGTACTTC. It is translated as CASSLTGLQVAKNIQYF.

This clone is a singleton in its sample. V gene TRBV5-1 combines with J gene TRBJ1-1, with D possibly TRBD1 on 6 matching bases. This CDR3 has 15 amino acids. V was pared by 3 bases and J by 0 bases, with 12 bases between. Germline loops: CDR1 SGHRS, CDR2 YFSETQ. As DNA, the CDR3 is TGCGCCAGCAGCTGGGGACACAGGGTGAACACTGAAGCTTTCTTT. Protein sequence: CASSWGHRVNTEAFF.

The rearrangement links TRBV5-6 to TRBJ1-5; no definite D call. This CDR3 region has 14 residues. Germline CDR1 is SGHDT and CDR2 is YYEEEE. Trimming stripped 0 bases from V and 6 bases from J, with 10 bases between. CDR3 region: CASSLVTAGQPQHF. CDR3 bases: TGTGCCAGCAGCTTGGTCACAGCCGGTCAGCCCCAGCATTTT.

The CDR3 is CASGTGLQPQHF. CDR3 sequence (DNA): TGTGCCAGCGGGACAGGTCTACAGCCCCAGCATTTT. The J gene is TRBJ1-5, the V gene TRBV28; TRBD1 matches at 8 bases. The CDR3 runs to 12 residues. In germline, CDR1 is MDHEN, CDR2 SYDVKM. V trimming: 8 bases; J trimming: 7 bases; junction bases outside the gene matches: 4.

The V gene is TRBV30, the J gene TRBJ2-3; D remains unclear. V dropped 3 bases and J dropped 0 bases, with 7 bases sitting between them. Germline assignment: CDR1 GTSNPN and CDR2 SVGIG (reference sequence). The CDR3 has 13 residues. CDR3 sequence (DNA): TGTGCCTGGAGACCTCAGAGCACAGATACGCAGTATTTT. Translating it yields CAWRPQSTDTQYF.

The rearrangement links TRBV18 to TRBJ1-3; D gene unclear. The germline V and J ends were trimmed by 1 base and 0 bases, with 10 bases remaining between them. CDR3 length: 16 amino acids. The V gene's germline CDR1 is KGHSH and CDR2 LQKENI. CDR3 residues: CASSPRRELSGNTIYF. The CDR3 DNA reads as TGTGCCAGCTCACCACGTCGGGAACTCTCTGGAAACACCATATATTTT. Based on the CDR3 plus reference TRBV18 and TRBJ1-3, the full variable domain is NAGVMQNPRHLVRRRGQEARLRCSPMKGHSHVYWYRQLPEEGLKFMVYLQKENIIDESGMPKERFSAEFPKEGPSILRIQQVVRGDSAAYFCASSPRRELSGNTIYFGEGSWLTVV.

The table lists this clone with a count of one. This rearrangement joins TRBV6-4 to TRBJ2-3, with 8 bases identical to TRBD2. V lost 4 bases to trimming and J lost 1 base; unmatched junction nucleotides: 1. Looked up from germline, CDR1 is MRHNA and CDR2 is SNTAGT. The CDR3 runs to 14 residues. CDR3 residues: CASSAAGGTDTQYF. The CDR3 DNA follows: TGTGCCAGCAGTGCAGCGGGGGGCACAGATACGCAGTATTTT.

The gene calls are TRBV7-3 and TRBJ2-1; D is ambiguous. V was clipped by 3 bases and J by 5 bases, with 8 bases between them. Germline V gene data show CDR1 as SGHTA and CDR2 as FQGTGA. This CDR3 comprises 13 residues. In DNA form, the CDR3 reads TGTGCCAGCAGCTTCGACAAAAACAATGAGCAGTTCTTC. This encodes CASSFDKNNEQFF. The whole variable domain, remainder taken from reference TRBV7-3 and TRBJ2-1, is GAGVSQTPSNKVTEKGKYVELRCDPISGHTALYWYRQSLGQGPEFLIYFQGTGAADDSGLPNDRFFAVRPEGSVSTLKIQRTERGDSAVYLCASSFDKNNEQFFGPGTRLTVL.

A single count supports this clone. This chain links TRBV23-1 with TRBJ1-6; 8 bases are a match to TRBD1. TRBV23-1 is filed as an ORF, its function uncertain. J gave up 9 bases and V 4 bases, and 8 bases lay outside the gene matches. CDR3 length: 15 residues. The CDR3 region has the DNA TGCGCCAGCAGTCCAACGGACAGGGTCTTTTCACCCCTCCACTTT. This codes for CASSPTDRVFSPLHF.

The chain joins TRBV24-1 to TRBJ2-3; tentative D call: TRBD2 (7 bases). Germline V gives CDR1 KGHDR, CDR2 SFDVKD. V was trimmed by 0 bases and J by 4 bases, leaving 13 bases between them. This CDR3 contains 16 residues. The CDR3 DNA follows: TGTGCCACCAGTGATTTGGCGGGGGCCCGGCCAGATACGCAGTATTTT. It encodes CATSDLAGARPDTQYF.

The CDR3 here is CASSLSYGYTF. The CDR3 region has the DNA TGTGCCAGCAGTCTGAGCTATGGCTACACCTTC. This chain connects TRBV12-3 or TRBV12-4 to TRBJ1-2; D is unresolved. V was shortened by 5 bases and J by 4 bases, with 5 bases between the two germline ends. The CDR3 sequence is 11 residues long.

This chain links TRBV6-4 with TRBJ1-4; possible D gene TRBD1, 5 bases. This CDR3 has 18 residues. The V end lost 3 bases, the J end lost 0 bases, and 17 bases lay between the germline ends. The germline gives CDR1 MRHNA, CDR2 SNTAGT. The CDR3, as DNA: TGTGCCAGCAGTGATAGAAGCCTTGGACATGCAACTAATGAAAAACTGTTTTTT. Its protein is CASSDRSLGHATNEKLFF.

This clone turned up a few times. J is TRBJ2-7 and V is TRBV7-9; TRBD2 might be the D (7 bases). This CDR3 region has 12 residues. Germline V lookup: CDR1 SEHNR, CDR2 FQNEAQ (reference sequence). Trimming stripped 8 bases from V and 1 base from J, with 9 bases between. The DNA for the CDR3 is TGTGCCAGCGGGGGGGCATCCTACGAGCAGTACTTC. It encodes CASGGASYEQYF.

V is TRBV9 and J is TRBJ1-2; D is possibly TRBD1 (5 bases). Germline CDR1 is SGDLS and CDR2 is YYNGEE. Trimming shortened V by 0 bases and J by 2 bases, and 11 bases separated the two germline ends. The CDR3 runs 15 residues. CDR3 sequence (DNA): TGTGCCAGCAGCGTAGGGGGCCAGGCCAACTATGGCTACACCTTC. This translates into CASSVGGQANYGYTF.

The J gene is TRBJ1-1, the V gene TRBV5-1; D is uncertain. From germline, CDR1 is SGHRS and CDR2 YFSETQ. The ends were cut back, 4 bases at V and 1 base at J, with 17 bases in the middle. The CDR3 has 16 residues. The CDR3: CASSLPGRRENTEAFF. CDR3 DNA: TGCGCCAGCAGCCTGCCGGGCCGTCGGGAGAACACTGAAGCTTTCTTT.

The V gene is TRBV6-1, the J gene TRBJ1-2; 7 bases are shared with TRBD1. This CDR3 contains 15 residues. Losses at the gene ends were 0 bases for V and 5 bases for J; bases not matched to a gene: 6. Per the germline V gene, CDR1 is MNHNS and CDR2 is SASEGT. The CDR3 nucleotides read TGTGCCAGCAGTGAAGCGCAGGCAGGGGGGTATGGCTACACCTTC. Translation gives CASSEAQAGGYGYTF.

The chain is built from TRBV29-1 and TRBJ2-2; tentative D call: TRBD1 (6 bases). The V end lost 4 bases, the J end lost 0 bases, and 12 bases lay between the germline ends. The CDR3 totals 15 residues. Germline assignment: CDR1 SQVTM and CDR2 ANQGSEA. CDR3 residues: CSVGTGTSNTGELFF. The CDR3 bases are TGCAGCGTTGGAACCGGGACATCGAACACCGGGGAGCTGTTTTTT.

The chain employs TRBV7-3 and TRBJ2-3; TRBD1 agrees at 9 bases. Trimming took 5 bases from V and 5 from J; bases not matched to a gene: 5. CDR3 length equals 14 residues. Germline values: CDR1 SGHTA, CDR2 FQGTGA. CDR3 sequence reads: CASSPTGGVDTQYF. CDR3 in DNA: TGTGCCAGCAGCCCTACAGGGGGCGTAGATACGCAGTATTTT. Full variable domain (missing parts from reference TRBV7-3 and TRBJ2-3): GAGVSQTPSNKVTEKGKYVELRCDPISGHTALYWYRQSLGQGPEFLIYFQGTGAADDSGLPNDRFFAVRPEGSVSTLKIQRTERGDSAVYLCASSPTGGVDTQYFGPGTRLTVL.

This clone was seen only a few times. The CDR3 sequence: CASSSADRGTTEAFF. The CDR3 DNA follows: TGTGCCAGCAGCTCCGCGGACAGGGGGACCACTGAAGCTTTCTTT. V and J are TRBV7-8 and TRBJ1-1, with 10 bases that match TRBD1. V shed 4 bases and J 4 bases; nucleotides not matched to a gene: 6. The CDR3 totals 15 residues. Germline V CDR1 and CDR2: SGHVS, FQNEAQ.

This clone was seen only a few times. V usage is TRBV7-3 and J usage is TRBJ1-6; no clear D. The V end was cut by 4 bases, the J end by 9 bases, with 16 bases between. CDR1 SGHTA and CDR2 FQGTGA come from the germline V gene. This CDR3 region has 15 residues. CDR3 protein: CASSSDPARTSPLHF. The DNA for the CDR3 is TGTGCCAGCAGCTCCGACCCGGCTAGAACTTCACCCCTCCACTTT.

The CDR3: CASSISPGDRDPGANVLTF. The CDR3 region has the DNA TGTGCCAGTAGTATATCCCCAGGGGACAGGGACCCTGGGGCCAACGTCCTGACTTTC. J is TRBJ2-6 and V is TRBV19; 9 bases are a match to TRBD1. Germline values: CDR1 LNHDA, CDR2 SQIVND (reference sequence). The junction had 10 bases not matched to a gene; V was cut back by 2 bases and J by 2 bases. CDR3 size: 19 residues.

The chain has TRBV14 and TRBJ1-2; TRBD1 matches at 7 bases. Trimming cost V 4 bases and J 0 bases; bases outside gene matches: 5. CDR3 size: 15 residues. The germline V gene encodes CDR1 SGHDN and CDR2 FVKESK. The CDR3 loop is CASSRTGASNYGYTF. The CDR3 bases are TGTGCCAGCAGCCGGACAGGAGCCTCTAACTATGGCTACACCTTC.

The CDR3 DNA reads as TGCAGCGTTCGGCAGGGAGGCACTAACACTGAAGCTTTCTTT. It encodes CSVRQGGTNTEAFF. This chain connects TRBV29-1 to TRBJ1-1, with TRBD1 as a possible D gene (5 bases). The germline gives CDR1 SQVTM, CDR2 ANQGSEA. The CDR3 length is 14 residues. V was cut by 5 bases and J by 2 bases, with 15 bases left in between.

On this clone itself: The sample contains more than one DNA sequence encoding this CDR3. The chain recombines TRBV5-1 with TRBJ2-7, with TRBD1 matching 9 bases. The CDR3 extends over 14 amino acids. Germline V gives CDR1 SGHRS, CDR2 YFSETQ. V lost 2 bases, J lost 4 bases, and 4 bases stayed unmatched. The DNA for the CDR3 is TGCGCCAGCAGCTTTGGGACAGGGTCGTACGAGCAGTACTTC. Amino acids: CASSFGTGSYEQYF.

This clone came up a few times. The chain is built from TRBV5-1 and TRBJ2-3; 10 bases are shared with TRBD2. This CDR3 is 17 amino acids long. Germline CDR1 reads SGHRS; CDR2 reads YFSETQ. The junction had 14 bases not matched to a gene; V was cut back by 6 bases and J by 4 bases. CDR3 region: CASTPSLLAGGSDTQYF. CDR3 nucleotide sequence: TGCGCCAGCACCCCCTCCTTATTAGCGGGGGGATCAGATACGCAGTATTTT.